This T cell receptor (beta chain) comes out of a study of cytomegalovirus exposure and HLA in healthy donors (dated by TCRdb to 2016 to 2017). Broadly, across the study: An earlier analysis of approximately 550 of the donors reported more than 250 Gb of sequence data and 117 million unique TCR beta sequences from approximately 180 million T cells. Of the 300 to 400 genotyped donors, 65% to 90% fell in the genetic ancestry cluster associated with self-reported Caucasian donors. All discovery cohort repertoires had been generated using a single sequencing platform. A later analysis re-examined previously published TCR beta repertoires from roughly 650 donors and added high-resolution HLA genotyping to investigate patterns of TCR occurrence. Across some 400 genotyped donors of the cohort, an average of about 250,000 unique TCR beta nucleotide sequences per donor were sequenced, and roughly a sixth of those sequences were non-productive. The number of typed donors differed by locus: roughly 620-640 for A, B, C, DRB1 and DQB1; 522 for DQA1; 606 for DPA1; and 400 to 480 for DPB1. Class I and class II HLA loci were covered by the typing at four-digit resolution. Roughly 300 gigabases of sequencing data and around 87 million unique TCR sequences were included in an early release covering about 700 HLA-typed donors. Roughly 5 DR-DQ haplotypes were handled as single units for association and clustering because linkage in the cohort was strong. In the later analysis, no new phenotypic data were used to find candidate immune exposures; instead, reliance was placed on TCR beta sequences and their occurrence across donors. A separate validation cohort of over 95 different subjects was used in addition to the 666-subject first cohort. The T cell repertoires of roughly 660 subjects were profiled by immunosequencing and related to cytomegalovirus serostatus. To decide whether each TCR beta V gene segment behaved as functional or pseudogenic, an earlier analysis of several hundred of the donors relied on high-throughput TCR beta sequencing. To predict cytomegalovirus infection status, the study brought together high-throughput TCR immunosequencing, statistical association of individual TCRs with disease status, and machine learning. The study was designed to test whether signatures of past pathogen exposure could be identified by cataloging public T cell receptors. A later genetic analysis used genome-wide SNP genotypes for 398 of the 666 donors, treating that subset as a discovery cohort. Alongside the repertoire data, information on donor age, sex, ethnicity and CMV serostatus was compiled.

Taken from the germline V gene, the CDR1 and CDR2 loops are MGHRA and YSYEKL. V is trimmed back by 0 bases and J by 0 bases, and the junction contains 10 bases that no gene match accounts for. The CDR3 contains 19 residues, cysteine and phenylalanine counted. Of the read, only the CDR3 DNA is kept; its 57 bases are in frame from base 1. The cohort was made up of under 800 healthy bone marrow donors. At the time of sampling, all cohort members were nominally healthy, though unrecorded immune exposures were likely present. The donor was CMV seropositive and belonged to the group of 250 to 300 seropositive cohort members. A peripheral blood sample was provided by each donor, and peripheral blood mononuclear cells were used for TCR beta sequencing. The Qiagen DNeasy Blood Extraction Kit was used to extract genomic DNA from the blood cell samples. The library relied on the immunoSEQ multiplex PCR assay. For the multiplex PCR, a mixture combining 60 forward primers for TCR Vbeta segments and 13 reverse primers for TCR Jbeta segments was used. Amplification of the CDR3 region of rearranged TCR beta genes was performed with a multiplex PCR assay on genomic DNA. On the Illumina HiSeq System, the amplified TCR beta libraries were sequenced as 87-base-pair reads. Processing in the source paper ran as follows. A later analysis tallied 75 million to 95 million unique TCR beta chains across the 660 or so repertoires, and 10 million to 11 million of those chains were shared by two or more donors. A nearest-neighbor algorithm error-corrected the raw reads and collapsed the reads into unique sequences, merging closely related sequences to remove PCR and sequencing errors. Alignment of CDR3 sequences to IMGT reference sequences was used to assign V, D and J gene segments. Each retained sequence needed at least a six-nucleotide match to both a V gene segment and a J gene segment. Rearrangements were called productive when the CDR3 lacked stop codons and stayed in frame with V and J; all others were non-productive. Following IMGT convention, CDR3 was defined as the stretch from the second conserved V-encoded cysteine to the conserved J-encoded phenylalanine. In an earlier analysis of just under 600 of the donors, sequences lacking an unambiguous match to a single V gene segment were excluded. In an earlier analysis of 587 of the donors, a V segment was called functional when productive rearrangements were above 56.7%, and segregating when the standard deviation between donors exceeded 5%. A statistical classification framework was built to diagnose cytomegalovirus status from the catalog of TCR beta chain sequences. In a later analysis, V and J genes were assigned by comparing TCR nucleotide sequences against IMGT/GENE-DB human TR gene sequences. Using the TCRdist pipeline, a later analysis assigned CDR3 sequences along with most-parsimonious VDJ recombination scenarios. In a later analysis, every TCR beta chain was defined by the combination of its CDR3 amino acid sequence and its V-gene family, and reads without a unique V-gene family were dropped. In a later analysis, 500 to 700 highly shared, low-generation-probability nucleotide sequences were removed to address suspected cross-contamination and a sequencing artifact. In a later analysis, a clonal expansion index for each public chain was calculated from normalized within-repertoire ranks of inferred template counts. In a later analysis, generation probabilities were computed using a VDJ recombination model fitted to out-of-frame rearrangements, and the results were checked against IGoR. In a later analysis, hypergeometric tests were used to score TCR-TCR, TCR-HLA and TCR-CMV co-occurrence, with a repertoire-size bias correction applied to TCR pairs. A later analysis estimated false discovery rates by permuting HLA or CMV assignments 20 times. In a later analysis, co-occurring TCRs were grouped using DBSCAN, and TCRdist sequence similarity was added for clustering within HLA-allele-positive subsets. Co-occurrence clustering excluded repertoires with fewer than 30,000 or more than 120,000 public chains, plus five with anomalous nucleotide sharing. Not all clones reach the TCRdb copy of this immuneACCESS table, which keeps in-frame sequences only. Checked studies attribute under half of the gap to unresolved V genes and leave the rest unexplained. V and J calls and clone size are those listed in that table; D and trimming were worked out from the DNA. The sample table shows roughly 130,000 clones, and over 70% are seen once. The ten largest make up around 2.1% of the sample.

What the research found in general, with its limitations: A later analysis reported that several top co-occurrence clusters appeared linked to parvovirus B19, influenza, CMV and Epstein-Barr virus. In a later analysis, most CMV-associated TCR beta chains were found to appear HLA-restricted, with HLA associations seemingly driven largely by CMV exposure. Only TCR beta chains were sequenced in this cohort, and the absence of alpha or paired-chain data limited detectable features. V-gene and J-gene trimming of TCR beta chains was associated with a missense DCLRE1C variant in a later genetic analysis, and the association was replicated in an independent cohort. About 17 rarely observed V segments, including chromosome 9 orphons, were excluded from the earlier analysis of several hundred of the donors because counts were too low. In vitro tests confirmed that a few of the cytomegalovirus-associated TCR beta chains recognize cytomegalovirus antigens. The authors suggested that the approach could potentially be extended to other disease states and immunological phenotypes. In a later analysis, HLA-associated TCR beta chains showed more clonal expansion and lower generation probabilities than non-associated chains that were equally common. For the cohort, immune exposure information was limited to CMV serostatus. Correlated functional status among segregating V segments might reflect linkage disequilibrium, but an unknown experimental factor could not be ruled out. Strong co-occurrence of HLA alleles, especially DR and DQ, made assigning TCR associations to individual alleles difficult. Because HLA typing was missing for some donors at each locus, association tests included only the typed subset. Across donors, most TCR sequences were observed very rarely, whereas some public TCRs were present in many individuals. Roughly uniform sequencing depth across donors was assumed in presence/absence analyses, although this assumption may not hold. According to a later genetic analysis, donors in an Asian-associated ancestry cluster had fewer N-insertions in productive TCRs than the roughly 670-donor mean. The study gave a list of about 160 TCR beta chains associated with cytomegalovirus. The classifier was reported to diagnose cytomegalovirus status with high specificity and sensitivity in both the original cohort and the validation cohort. A further reported finding was that TCR beta sequences accurately predicted the HLA-A and HLA-B alleles for most subjects in the first cohort. An earlier analysis of several hundred of the donors showed that most TCR beta V segments appeared in productive rearrangements either about 90% or about 30% of the time, which broadly matched IMGT annotations. At a false discovery rate of 0.05, a later analysis linked 15,000 to 20,000 TCR beta sequences to specific HLA alleles. A group of highly shared sequence variants was considered likely to be a technical artifact of the sequencing pipeline. According to a later analysis, TCR association rates differed among HLA loci, with DRB1 alleles showing the most associated TCRs and HLA-C alleles showing the fewest. Some IMGT-functional V segments, including TRBV6-2 and TRBV6-3, could not be told apart with the 87-base-pair reads, so those segments were excluded.

With respect to this clone: The specificity of this receptor is unknown. Per-base qualities were not stored, and no clone one base away is much larger.

The rearranged chain carries TRBV4-1 and TRBJ2-3; 9 bases in the middle match TRBD2. The receptor's source is a woman aged 40 to 50 in good health and CMV-seropositive. The sample taken for sequencing was PBMCs. Here is the DNA: TGCGCCAGCAGCCAAGATGAGGCTAGCGGGGAATCTAGCACAGATACGCAGTATTTT. Its protein is CASSQDEASGESSTDTQYF.